These 21 T cell receptor beta chains were sequenced from one sample in a study of cytotoxic CD8 clonotypes in ibrutinib-treated CLL. TCRdb's table, derived via immunoSEQ multiplex PCR, lists solely in-frame clones and lacks some. The sample lists 76,000 or so clones; over 80% were seen once. The sequencing used PBMCs, collected after 24 months of ibrutinib treatment. The receptors stem from a human donor with chronic lymphocytic leukemia.

The chain is built from TRBV11-3 and TRBJ2-1; 7 bases line up with TRBD1. From germline, CDR1 is SGHNT and CDR2 YENEEA. The V segment lost 5 bases and the J segment 0 bases; nucleotides outside the gene matches: 4. The length of the CDR3 is 15 residues. CDR3 sequence: CASSQGESSYNEQFF. In DNA, the CDR3 is TGTGCCAGCAGCCAGGGGGAAAGCTCCTACAATGAGCAGTTCTTC. The full variable domain, completed using reference TRBV11-3 and TRBJ2-1, is EAGVVQSPRYKIIEKKQPVAFWCNPISGHNTLYWYLQNLGQGPELLIRYENEEAVDDSQLPKDRFSAERLKGVDSTLKIQPAELGDSAVYLCASSQGESSYNEQFFGPGTRLTVL.

Concerning this clone itself: This may arise from a read error, as a much more abundant clone is one base away. The chain joins TRBV7-3 to TRBJ2-3; unclear D gene. Germline V gene data show CDR1 as SGHTA and CDR2 as FQGTGA. The germline V and J ends were trimmed by 2 bases and 0 bases, with 6 bases remaining between them. This CDR3 is built from 14 residues. This CDR3 reads CASSLGQSTDTQYF. The CDR3 DNA is TGTGCCAGCAGCTTAGGTCAGAGCACAGATACGCAGTATTTT.

The rearrangement joins TRBV6-1 to TRBJ1-5; D unresolved. This CDR3 has 14 residues. The germline V and J ends were trimmed by 2 bases and 4 bases, with 9 bases remaining between them. CDR1 MNHNS and CDR2 SASEGT come from the germline V gene. The CDR3, as DNA: TGTGCCAGCAGTGAAATTTTTGGGAATCAGCCCCAGCATTTT. Protein sequence: CASSEIFGNQPQHF.

This clone was seen a single time. V gene TRBV21-1 combines with J gene TRBJ1-1; the table gives TRBD1 as D, unverified against the DNA. TRBV21-1 corresponds to a pseudogene. The CDR3 is 13 amino acids. The CDR3 spells CASSSTANTEAFF. The CDR3 coding sequence is TGTGCCAGCAGCTCAACAGCGAACACTGAAGCTTTCTTT.

This CDR3 is CASSLDGAGTSGANVLTF. CDR3 DNA: TGTGCCAGCAGCTTAGACGGGGCAGGGACCTCTGGGGCCAACGTCCTGACTTTC. The V call is TRBV7-3, the J call TRBJ2-6; D is possibly TRBD1 or TRBD2 (5 bases each). V gave up 2 bases and J gave up 0 bases, with 14 bases separating them. Per germline, CDR1 SGHTA and CDR2 FQGTGA. The CDR3 is 18 residues long.

The chain joins TRBV5-6 to TRBJ2-5; D remains ambiguous. The CDR3 length is 13 residues. With 2 bases removed from V and 4 bases from J, the gap between germline ends came to 9 bases. CDR1 and CDR2 (germline): SGHDT, YYEEEE. CDR3 bases: TGTGCCAGCAGCTTTTTGGAGCGAGAGACCCAGTACTTC. This translates into CASSFLERETQYF.

V usage is TRBV7-3 and J usage is TRBJ1-1; no clear D. CDR3 length: 14 residues. V lost 3 bases and J 3 bases, leaving 11 bases between the germline ends. The V gene's germline CDR1 is SGHTA and CDR2 FQGTGA. The CDR3 nucleotides are TGTGCCAGCAGCTTCTCCCCCCGGTACACTGAAGCTTTCTTT. It encodes CASSFSPRYTEAFF.

This clone appeared once. V is TRBV7-2 and J is TRBJ1-5, with D perhaps matching TRBD1 (6 bases). The CDR3 is 15 residues long. Trimming removed 2 bases at V and 1 base at J, with 9 bases between. Germline CDR1 SGHTA, CDR2 FQGNSA. This CDR3 is CASSLMGGSNQPQHF. CDR3 in DNA: TGTGCCAGCAGCTTAATGGGGGGCAGCAATCAGCCCCAGCATTTT.

The chain combines TRBV20-1 with TRBJ2-5; perhaps TRBD1 as D (6 bases). V was shortened by 3 bases and J by 9 bases, with 11 bases between the two germline ends. The CDR3 runs 11 residues. The germline V gene has CDR1 DFQATT and CDR2 SNEGSKA (reference sequence). This chain's CDR3 is CSASTGMPQYF. The CDR3 DNA reads as TGCAGTGCTAGTACAGGGATGCCCCAGTACTTC.

The V and J genes are TRBV18 and TRBJ2-7, with 7 bases lining up with TRBD1. This CDR3 has 14 amino acids. Germline V lookup: CDR1 KGHSH, CDR2 LQKENI. The V gene end was trimmed by 5 bases and the J gene end by 6 bases; junction bases not matched to a gene: 10. CDR3 residues: CASSRSVQGVEQYF. The CDR3 DNA reads as TGTGCCAGCTCAAGGTCCGTGCAGGGGGTCGAGCAGTACTTC.

The V and J genes are TRBV7-2 and TRBJ2-2, with 10 bases that match TRBD2. Germline values: CDR1 SGHTA, CDR2 FQGNSA. Unmatched junction bases numbered 8, after V lost 5 bases and J lost 2 bases. The CDR3 runs to 17 residues. CDR3 coding DNA: TGTGCCAGCAGCCCAAGGACTAGCGGAACAAACACCGGGGAGCTGTTTTTT. Translating gives CASSPRTSGTNTGELFF.

For the CDR3, the DNA is TGTGCCAGCAGCTTGGCCCCCATTTCTGGAGGTAATGAAAAACTGTTTTTT. Translating it yields CASSLAPISGGNEKLFF. The chain links TRBV5-4 to TRBJ1-4; D remains ambiguous. CDR1 and CDR2 from the germline V gene are SGHNT and YYREEE (reference sequence). V dropped 0 bases and J dropped 4 bases, with 16 bases sitting between them. This CDR3 has 17 amino acids.

The J gene is TRBJ2-5, the V gene TRBV4-3; possibly TRBD2 for D (6 bases). CDR1 and CDR2 from the germline V gene are LGHNA and YSLEER. The V end was cut by 3 bases, the J end by 4 bases, with 9 bases between. This CDR3 region has 13 residues. The CDR3 is CASSHGGRETQYF. CDR3 in DNA: TGCGCCAGCAGCCACGGAGGGCGAGAGACCCAGTACTTC.

The gene calls are TRBV5-1 and TRBJ2-5, with D possibly TRBD2 on 6 matching bases. CDR1 and CDR2 (germline): SGHRS, YFSETQ. This CDR3 spans 15 amino acids. V was shortened by 4 bases and J by 3 bases, with 16 bases between the two germline ends. Written as DNA, the CDR3 is TGCGCCAGCAGCGTCACCGGGACTTACAAAGAGACCCAGTACTTC. This gives the protein CASSVTGTYKETQYF.

This clone was recorded a few times. This CDR3 is also generated by other DNA sequences in the sample. The chain is built from TRBV11-2 and TRBJ2-3, with D possibly being TRBD2 (6 bases). The germline CDR1 and CDR2 sequences are SGHAT and FQNNGV. V lost 1 base and J lost 4, with 9 bases in between. The CDR3 has 14 residues. The CDR3 is CASSLAGVADTQYF. The CDR3 nucleotides read TGTGCCAGCAGCTTAGCGGGAGTCGCAGATACGCAGTATTTT.

This clone was seen just once. This chain uses TRBV5-5 with TRBJ1-1; tentatively, D is TRBD1 (5 bases). This CDR3 region has 15 residues. Germline V gene sequence: CDR1 SGHKS, CDR2 YYEKEE (reference sequence). Trimming stripped 1 base from V and 1 base from J, with 11 bases between. Here the CDR3 DNA reads TGTGCCAGCAGCTTGCGGGGCGGCGCGAACACTGAAGCTTTCTTT. Protein: CASSLRGGANTEAFF.

The gene calls are TRBV11-2 and TRBJ2-3; D is uncertain. The CDR3 consists of 12 residues. With 5 bases removed from V and 6 bases from J, the gap between germline ends came to 9 bases. Germline loops: CDR1 SGHAT, CDR2 FQNNGV. CDR3 in amino acids: CASSRYRDTQYF. The CDR3 DNA reads as TGTGCCAGCAGCCGATATCGGGATACGCAGTATTTT.

V and J are TRBV18 and TRBJ1-4, with D tentatively TRBD1 (5 bases). The CDR3 runs to 14 residues. Germline values: CDR1 KGHSH, CDR2 LQKENI. V lost 3 bases, J lost 5 bases, and 10 bases lay in between. The CDR3: CASSPTAGNEKLFF. CDR3 DNA: TGTGCCAGCTCACCTACCGCAGGGAATGAAAAACTGTTTTTT.

Notes on this clone: Distinct nucleotide sequences in the sample also encode this CDR3. The chain couples TRBV15 to TRBJ2-5; D is uncertain. CDR3 size: 13 residues. V lost 0 bases and J lost 5, with 7 bases in between. Germline V gives CDR1 LNHNV, CDR2 YYDKDF (reference sequence). The CDR3 DNA follows: TGTGCCACCAGCAGAGATCGCGTGGAGACCCAGTACTTC. Translation gives CATSRDRVETQYF.

The chain links TRBV7-6 to TRBJ1-1; D may be TRBD1 (5 bases). Between the trimmed V and J ends, which lost 2 bases and 2 bases, there was a span of 18 bases. The CDR3 extends over 17 amino acids. Germline loops: CDR1 SGHVS, CDR2 FNYEAQ. The CDR3 nucleotides read TGTGCCAGCAGCTTACGTCAAGGGGCTCGTGTCAACACTGAAGCTTTCTTT. Translating it yields CASSLRQGARVNTEAFF.

This chain links TRBV12-2 with TRBJ1-5. TRBV12-2 is a documented pseudogene. This CDR3 contains 14 residues. CDR3 loop: CASRFQGGNQPQHF. Here the CDR3 DNA reads TGTGCAAGTCGCTTCCAAGGGGGGAATCAGCCCCAGCATTTT.